This is a list of T cell receptor beta chains from one sample in a study. Via MiXCR, TCRdb re-called the 5' RACE reads, giving one row per CDR3 protein. The sample shows approximately 42,000 distinct CDR3 sequences, roughly 29% of them seen only once. The sequencing sample was made of memory CD4+ T cells sorted from a lymph node. All receptors derive from a female donor with breast cancer. The CDR3 runs from the conserved cysteine through the conserved F or W. D genes are given only for firm matches. Not every row has a clone size; where given, it reads once, few, many or a size class.

D,J,V,size,DNA,CDR3
.,TRBJ2-3,TRBV11-3,.,TGTGCCAGCAGCTCTCGGGGGACAGACACAGATACGCAGTATTTT,CASSSRGTDTDTQYF
.,TRBJ2-7,TRBV13,.,TGTGCCAGCAGCTTCGGGCGGACCGACTACGAGCAGTACTTC,CASSFGRTDYEQYF
.,TRBJ1-1,TRBV5-1,.,TGCGCCAGCATGCAGCAGGGATTGACTGAAGCTTTCTTT,CASMQQGLTEAFF
.,TRBJ2-7,TRBV7-2,.,TGTGCCAGCAGCTTTACCTCCTACGAGCAGTACTTC,CASSFTSYEQYF
.,TRBJ2-7,TRBV5-4,.,TGTGCCAGCAGCCCGGGACGTGGGAGCTCCTACGAGCAGTACTTC,CASSPGRGSSYEQYF
.,TRBJ2-2,TRBV5-1,few,TGCGCCAGCAGCTCCGGACAGAACACCGGGGAGCTGTTTTTT,CASSSGQNTGELFF
.,TRBJ1-6,TRBV9,.,TGTGCCAGCAGCGCACATAGGACAGCCCTTAATTCACCCCTCCACTTT,CASSAHRTALNSPLHF
.,TRBJ2-3,TRBV7-3,.,TGTGCCAGCAGCTTTGTAGGGGATACAGATACGCAGTATTTT,CASSFVGDTDTQYF
TRBD1,TRBJ1-1,TRBV6-1,many,TGTGCCAGCGACGGGCAGGGGGGGACTGAAGCTTTCTTT,CASDGQGGTEAFF
TRBD1,TRBJ1-2,TRBV24-1,few,TGTGCCACCAGTGACCCGGGACAGGGGTTTGGCTACACCTTC,CATSDPGQGFGYTF
.,TRBJ1-5,TRBV12-3/TRBV12-4,few,TGTGCCAGCAGTTTGGGGGGGCCACGCCAGCCCCAGCATTTT,CASSLGGPRQPQHF
.,TRBJ2-7,TRBV4-2,.,TGTGCCAGCAGCCAAGCCCAGGACAGAACCTACGAGCAGTACTTC,CASSQAQDRTYEQYF
.,TRBJ2-2,TRBV7-2,few,TGTGCCAGCAGCTTAGTCAGGGGAGTTAATACCGGGGAGCTGTTTTTT,CASSLVRGVNTGELFF
.,TRBJ2-5,TRBV7-9,few,TGTGCCAGCAGCGCCCGGCGGTGGGGGCAAGAGACCCAGTACTTC,CASSARRWGQETQYF
TRBD2,TRBJ2-3,TRBV7-3,few,TGTGCCAGCAGCTCCCTGAGCGGGAGGGGTACAGATACGCAGTATTTT,CASSSLSGRGTDTQYF
.,TRBJ1-5,TRBV6-1,.,TGTGCCAGCAGTGAACGTTCGGGGGCCCGGCAGCCCCAGCATTTT,CASSERSGARQPQHF
.,TRBJ1-1,TRBV7-3,few,TGTGCCACTAAAGTGGACGGATTAAACACTGAAGCTTTCTTT,CATKVDGLNTEAFF
.,TRBJ2-1,TRBV29-1,.,TGCAGCGTAAAGGATGAGCAGTTCTTC,CSVKDEQFF
.,TRBJ2-7,TRBV7-9,.,TGTGCCAGCCGCGGACGGGAATACGAGCAGTACTTC,CASRGREYEQYF
.,TRBJ2-1,TRBV6-5,few,TGTGCCAGCAGTTACTCGGGGAATGAGCAGTTCTTC,CASSYSGNEQFF
.,TRBJ2-1,TRBV5-4,.,TGTGCCAGCAGCGGTTGGAGGGGTCAGGGAGGTGAGCAGTTCTTC,CASSGWRGQGGEQFF
.,TRBJ2-7,TRBV12-3/TRBV12-4,.,TGTGCCAGCAGTTTTGACCGGGACGGATCCTACGAGCAGTACTTC,CASSFDRDGSYEQYF
.,TRBJ2-7,TRBV6-2/TRBV6-3,.,TGTGCCAGCAGCTCACTCGAGGTAGCGTTGTTCTCCTACGAGCAGTACTTC,CASSSLEVALFSYEQYF
.,TRBJ2-3,TRBV4-2,few,TGTGCCAGCAGCCAAGAAGGGGGGACAGATACGCAGTATTTT,CASSQEGGTDTQYF
TRBD1,TRBJ1-5,TRBV5-1,once,TGCGCCGGCAGCCCCACCGGACAGGGGGCAGGGCAGCCCCAGCATTTT,CAGSPTGQGAGQPQHF
.,TRBJ1-1,TRBV5-1,.,TGCGCCAGCAGCCCGAACGCGGGCACTGAAGCTTTCTTT,CASSPNAGTEAFF
TRBD1,TRBJ2-4,TRBV4-1,.,TGCGCCAGCAGCCACCAAACCGGGACAGGGTTCAAAAACATTCAGTACTTC,CASSHQTGTGFKNIQYF
TRBD1,TRBJ1-2,TRBV7-2,.,TGTGCCAGCAGCCCTCCATCGGGACAGCCTAACTATGGCTACACCTTC,CASSPPSGQPNYGYTF
.,TRBJ2-5,TRBV11-2,.,TGTGCCAGCAGCTTAGCTCCATTCAGGGAGACCCAGTACTTC,CASSLAPFRETQYF
.,TRBJ2-7,TRBV11-3,.,TGTGCCAGCAGCTTAGGAGCTTCATACGAGCAGTACTTC,CASSLGASYEQYF
.,TRBJ2-1,TRBV5-1,.,TGCGCCAGCAGCTCGCCTGTAGGGAGGTCAATAGATGAGCAGTTCTTC,CASSSPVGRSIDEQFF
.,TRBJ2-5,TRBV27,.,TGTGCCAGCAGTCGCAAAGGGTACATGGAGGCCCAGTACTTC,CASSRKGYMEAQYF
.,TRBJ1-5,TRBV28,.,TGTGCCAGCAGTTTGCCCCCCGCGGACCGCAATCAGCCCCAGCATTTT,CASSLPPADRNQPQHF
.,TRBJ1-1,TRBV6-6,.,TGTGCCAGCAGTTACTCGCCAGGACCGAACACTGAAGCTTTCTTT,CASSYSPGPNTEAFF
TRBD1,TRBJ1-4,TRBV20-1,.,TGCAGTGCCCAAACAGGGGGTCGAGGTGAAAAACTGTTTTTT,CSAQTGGRGEKLFF
.,TRBJ2-7,TRBV6-1,.,TGTGCCGCTGACCAGGGGAGGAACTCCTACGAGCAGTACTTC,CAADQGRNSYEQYF
.,TRBJ1-3,TRBV6-1,.,TGTGCCAGCAGTGCACGTGGGAGAAACACCATATATTTT,CASSARGRNTIYF
.,TRBJ1-1,TRBV10-2,few,TGCGCCAGCAGTGAGGATCCGAGGGTAGTGAACACTGAAGCTTTCTTT,CASSEDPRVVNTEAFF
TRBD1,TRBJ1-1,TRBV7-9,few,TGTGCCAGACTGGACGCGGGACAGGGTAGAGGTGGTTTCTTT,CARLDAGQGRGGFF
.,TRBJ2-2,TRBV7-3,few,TGTGCCAGCAGCTTTCAGGGGACCGGGGAGCTGTTTTTT,CASSFQGTGELFF
.,TRBJ1-2,TRBV12-3/TRBV12-4,few,TGTGCCAGCAGTTTTATTCCAGCCGCTTCTGATGGCTACACCTTC,CASSFIPAASDGYTF
TRBD2,TRBJ2-4,TRBV9,once,TGTGCCAGCAGTCCTCCTAGCGGGAGACGGGGCATTCAGTACTTC,CASSPPSGRRGIQYF
TRBD1,TRBJ2-3,TRBV5-1,few,TGCGCCAGCAGCTTGCGGCAGGGGGGCACAGATACGCAGTATTTT,CASSLRQGGTDTQYF
TRBD2,TRBJ2-7,TRBV25-1,.,TGTGCCAGCAGGGCCGATAGCGGGGCTAGCTCCTACGAGCAGTACTTC,CASRADSGASSYEQYF
.,TRBJ1-6,TRBV27,.,TGTGCCAGCGCCCCCTTGACGGGATCACCCCTCCACTTT,CASAPLTGSPLHF
TRBD2,TRBJ2-3,TRBV10-3,few,TGTGCCATCAGTGACGGTGGGGTGGGAGGGCTCACAGATACGCAGTATTTT,CAISDGGVGGLTDTQYF
.,TRBJ2-3,TRBV4-2,few,TGTGCCAGCAGCCCGGGACTTACCTCAACAGATACGCAGTATTTT,CASSPGLTSTDTQYF
.,TRBJ2-2,TRBV30,.,TGTGCCTGGGGCCTATCGACCGGGGAGCTGTTTTTT,CAWGLSTGELFF
TRBD2,TRBJ2-7,TRBV20-1,.,TGCAGTGCTGTAACTGGACTAGCGGGAGAAAACGAGCAGTACTTC,CSAVTGLAGENEQYF
.,TRBJ1-6,TRBV9,many,TGTGCCAGCGGAACCAAGAATTCACCCCTCCACTTT,CASGTKNSPLHF
.,TRBJ2-5,TRBV6-2/TRBV6-3,.,TGTACCAGCAGTTACCCCCAAACGCAAGAGACCCAGTACTTC,CTSSYPQTQETQYF
.,TRBJ2-7,TRBV27,many,TGTGCCAGCAGTCCCGCGGTGGGGGAGCAGTACTTC,CASSPAVGEQYF
.,TRBJ2-1,TRBV9,.,TGTGCCAGCAGCGTAGGATGGCGGAGCTCCTACAATGAGCAGTTCTTC,CASSVGWRSSYNEQFF
.,TRBJ2-5,TRBV12-3/TRBV12-4,few,TGTGCCAGCAGTTTATGGGACCCTGGGGAGACCCAGTACTTC,CASSLWDPGETQYF
.,TRBJ2-3,TRBV7-8,few,TGTGCCAGCAGCTTAGATGAGGGTATGGGCACAGATACGCAGTATTTT,CASSLDEGMGTDTQYF
.,TRBJ2-1,TRBV5-4,few,TGTGCCAGCAGCCCGACTAGGCCATCCTACAATGAGCAGTTCTTC,CASSPTRPSYNEQFF
TRBD1,TRBJ1-2,TRBV20-1,.,TGCAGTGCTAGTGGACAGGGGTATGGCTACACCTTC,CSASGQGYGYTF